The 7 T cell receptor beta chains in this list originate from one sample, sequenced in a study of somatic mutations in cytotoxic T cells in rheumatoid arthritis. The method was immunoSEQ multiplex PCR; TCRdb's version includes in-frame clones alone and lacks a portion of them. The table has around 5,000 clones, roughly 74% seen once. Sequenced here: CD8+ T cells sorted from blood, sampled at a follow-up visit. These receptors all stem from a man aged 40-50 years with rheumatoid arthritis.

This chain joins TRBV28 and TRBJ2-2, with 12 nucleotides matching TRBD2. The germline V gene has CDR1 MDHEN and CDR2 SYDVKM. CDR3 size: 17 residues. With V trimmed by 6 bases and J by 4 bases, 9 bases remained unmatched. DNA for the CDR3: TGTGCCAGCAGCCTACGGCCGGGACTAGCGGGCACCGGGGAGCTGTTTTTT. This encodes CASSLRPGLAGTGELFF.

The V gene is TRBV14, the J gene TRBJ2-1; 10 positions match TRBD2. The CDR3 extends over 16 amino acids. The germline V gene has CDR1 SGHDN and CDR2 FVKESK. The ends lost 4 bases at V and 1 base at J; junction bases unmatched: 4. The CDR3 loop reads CASSLLAGGSYNEQFF. CDR3 coding DNA: TGTGCCAGCAGCCTTTTAGCGGGAGGATCCTACAATGAGCAGTTCTTC.

The chain links TRBV4-1 to TRBJ1-5; 7 positions agree with TRBD1. Per the germline V gene, CDR1 is MGHRA and CDR2 is YSYEKL. V was clipped by 4 bases and J by 4 bases; unmatched bases: 10. The CDR3 is 16 residues long. This CDR3 reads CASSLRTGARNQPQHF. DNA for the CDR3: TGCGCCAGCAGCCTACGCACAGGGGCAAGAAATCAGCCCCAGCATTTT.

The CDR3 DNA sequence: TGTGCCAGCTCCGACAGGGTGTACGCTGAAGCTTTCTTT. This encodes CASSDRVYAEAFF. The J gene is TRBJ1-1, the V gene TRBV18; 7 bases line up with TRBD1. Germline-derived CDR1 and CDR2 are KGHSH and LQKENI. After removal of 6 bases from V and 6 bases from J, the junction contained 7 bases not matched to a gene. The CDR3 spans 13 residues.

V and J are TRBV4-1 and TRBJ2-1, with 9 bases matching TRBD1. V trimming: 4 bases; J trimming: 9 bases; junction bases outside the gene matches: 19. Germline-derived CDR1 and CDR2 are MGHRA and YSYEKL. There are 18 residues in the CDR3. CDR3 DNA sequence: TGCGCCAGCAGCCCGGGACAGGGAACTGAGAGGGGTATGATTGAGCAGTTCTTC. Residues: CASSPGQGTERGMIEQFF.

This chain uses TRBV7-2 with TRBJ2-2, with 9 bases fitting TRBD1. This CDR3 spans 16 amino acids. Germline loops: CDR1 SGHTA, CDR2 FQGNSA. The junction had 4 bases not matched to a gene; V was cut back by 5 bases and J by 0 bases. The CDR3: CASSVTGGSNTGELFF. CDR3 in DNA: TGTGCCAGCAGCGTTACAGGGGGCTCGAACACCGGGGAGCTGTTTTTT.

The chain recombines TRBV30 with TRBJ1-5; 7 nucleotides line up with TRBD1. V was clipped by 4 bases and J by 1 base; unmatched bases: 1. This CDR3 comprises 13 residues. Germline assignment: CDR1 GTSNPN and CDR2 SVGIG (reference sequence). CDR3 loop: CAWNRGSNQPQHF. CDR3 bases: TGTGCCTGGAACAGGGGAAGCAATCAGCCCCAGCATTTT.